This paragraph covers one T cell receptor beta chain sequence. Its antigen is undetermined. PCR was performed using 60 Vbeta and 13 Jbeta primers. Produced via immunoSEQ multiplex PCR; TCRdb's table is partial and in-frame only. The data contain about 52,000 clones, around 70% of them singletons. These data originate in a study of cytomegalovirus exposure and HLA in healthy donors. Study-wide background: Ancestry clustering placed 70% to 85% of under 450 genotyped donors in the Caucasian-associated cluster. Study-wide findings and caveats: It was about 150 TCR beta chains that were listed as cytomegalovirus-associated. Some V segments could not be told apart, so they were left out, TRBV6-2 and TRBV6-3 among them. One variant, a missense change in DCLRE1C, was linked in a later analysis to TCR beta V- and J-gene trimming.

Trimming stripped 6 bases from V and 7 bases from J, with 12 bases between. The length of the CDR3 is 12 residues. The V gene's germline CDR1 is SEHNR and CDR2 FQNEAQ (reference sequence). This sequence was found in a woman aged 45-65 years in good health and CMV-seronegative. V usage is TRBV7-9 and J usage is TRBJ1-2; no firm D call. Sequencing used PBMCs. In DNA, the CDR3 is TGTGCCAGCAGTCCAGGAGGAATTGGCTACACCTTC. Translated: CASSPGGIGYTF.